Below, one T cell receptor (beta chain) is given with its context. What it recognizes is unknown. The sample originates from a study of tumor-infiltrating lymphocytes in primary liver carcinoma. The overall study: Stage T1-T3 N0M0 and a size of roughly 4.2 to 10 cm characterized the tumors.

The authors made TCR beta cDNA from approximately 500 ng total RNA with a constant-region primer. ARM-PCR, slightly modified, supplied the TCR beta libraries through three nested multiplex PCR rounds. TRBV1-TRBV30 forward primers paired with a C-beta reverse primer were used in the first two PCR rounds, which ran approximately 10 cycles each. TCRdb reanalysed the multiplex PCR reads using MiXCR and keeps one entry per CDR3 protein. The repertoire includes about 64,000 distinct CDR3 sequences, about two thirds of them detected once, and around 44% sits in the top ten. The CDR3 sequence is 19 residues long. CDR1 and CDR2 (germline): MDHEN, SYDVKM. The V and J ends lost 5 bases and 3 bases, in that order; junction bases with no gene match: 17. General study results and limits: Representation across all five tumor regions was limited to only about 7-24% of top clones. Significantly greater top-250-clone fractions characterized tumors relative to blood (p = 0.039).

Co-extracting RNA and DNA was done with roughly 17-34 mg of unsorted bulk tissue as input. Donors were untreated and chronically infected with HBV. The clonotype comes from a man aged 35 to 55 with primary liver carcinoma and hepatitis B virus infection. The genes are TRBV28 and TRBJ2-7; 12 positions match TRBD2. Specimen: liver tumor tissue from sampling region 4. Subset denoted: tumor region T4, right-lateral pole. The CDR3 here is CASSLTGASGRARSYEQYF. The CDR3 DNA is TGTGCCAGCAGTCTTACCGGGGCTAGCGGGAGGGCCCGAAGCTACGAGCAGTACTTC.